The next 22 T cell receptor beta chains were all read from a single sample in a study of T cells in Graves' hyperthyroidism and ophthalmopathy. What was amplified from RNA transcripts were TCR beta CDR3 regions. When the TCR CDR3 underwent first-round RT-PCR, the HTBI primer set was used. TCRdb redid the calling of the multiplex PCR reads with MiXCR, one entry per CDR3 protein. The table lists hundreds of thousands of distinct CDR3 sequences, 15% of them singletons. Sequenced input: blood. The receptors shown here come from a woman in her 30s with Graves' hyperthyroidism.

In this sample, this clonotype turned up many times. The rearrangement links TRBV7-2 to TRBJ2-1; tentative D call: TRBD2 (6 bases). Germline V gene data show CDR1 as SGHTA and CDR2 as FQGNSA. Trimming removed 5 bases from V and 10 bases from J, with 12 bases in between. The CDR3 covers 12 residues. CDR3 protein: CASSHGAGEQFF. The CDR3 bases are TGTGCCAGCAGCCACGGGGCGGGAGAGCAGTTCTTC.

This clonotype was counted ten times or more. J is TRBJ2-1 and V is TRBV9; D remains unclear. Between the trimmed V and J ends, which lost 4 bases and 3 bases, there was a span of 17 bases. The germline CDR1 and CDR2 sequences are SGDLS and YYNGEE. The CDR3 has 16 residues. The CDR3 here is CASSPRLEVYYNEQFF. CDR3 DNA: TGTGCCAGCAGCCCCCGATTGGAAGTCTACTACAATGAGCAGTTCTTC.

Only a few counts were recorded for this clonotype. V and J are TRBV15 and TRBJ2-1; 10 bases are shared with TRBD2. The germline V gene encodes CDR1 LNHNV and CDR2 YYDKDF (reference sequence). The CDR3 contains 15 residues. V shed 1 base, J shed 6 bases, and the junction held 3 bases outside the gene matches. CDR3 sequence: CATSRASGSPNEQFF. The CDR3 bases are TGTGCCACCAGCAGAGCTAGCGGGAGCCCCAATGAGCAGTTCTTC.

The V call is TRBV5-1, the J call TRBJ1-5; 7 nucleotides line up with TRBD1. This CDR3 region has 16 residues. Germline V gene sequence: CDR1 SGHRS, CDR2 YFSETQ. Trimming cost V 4 bases and J 2 bases; bases outside gene matches: 9. CDR3 protein: CASSIGGDSGNQPQHF. The CDR3 DNA sequence: TGCGCCAGCAGCATTGGGGGGGACAGCGGCAATCAGCCCCAGCATTTT.

This clonotype was found many times. The gene calls are TRBV20-1 and TRBJ2-1; 7 nucleotides align to TRBD2. Germline V gene lookup returns CDR1 DFQATT and CDR2 SNEGSKA (reference sequence). The V and J ends lost 1 base and 6 bases, in that order; junction bases with no gene match: 12. This CDR3 is 16 amino acids long. The CDR3 here is CSARVAQVLAVNEQFF. In DNA, the CDR3 is TGCAGTGCTAGAGTAGCGCAGGTCCTAGCGGTCAATGAGCAGTTCTTC.

This clonotype turned up a few times. J is TRBJ2-7 and V is TRBV18, with D maybe TRBD1 (5 bases). Germline values: CDR1 KGHSH, CDR2 LQKENI. The CDR3 totals 15 residues. Trimming shortened V by 1 base and J by 0 bases, and 10 bases separated the two germline ends. The CDR3 region is CASSPRTGASYEQYF. The CDR3 nucleotides read TGTGCCAGCTCACCACGAACAGGAGCCTCCTACGAGCAGTACTTC. Supplemented by reference TRBV18 and TRBJ2-7, the full variable domain reads NAGVMQNPRHLVRRRGQEARLRCSPMKGHSHVYWYRQLPEEGLKFMVYLQKENIIDESGMPKERFSAEFPKEGPSILRIQQVVRGDSAAYFCASSPRTGASYEQYFGPGTRLTVT.

This clonotype was seen a few times. The chain couples TRBV10-1 to TRBJ2-1, with no clear D. Germline CDR1 and CDR2: WNHNN and SYGVQD (reference sequence). This CDR3 has 14 residues. The V end was cut by 0 bases, the J end by 2 bases, with 5 bases between. CDR3 sequence: CASSESTAYNEQFF. DNA for the CDR3: TGCGCCAGCAGTGAGTCTACAGCCTACAATGAGCAGTTCTTC.

This clonotype was picked up a small number of times. The chain has TRBV5-4 and TRBJ1-3; D gene uncertain. The CDR3 covers 16 residues. Germline CDR1 is SGHNT and CDR2 is YYREEE (reference sequence). V lost 0 bases, J lost 0 bases, and 10 bases lay in between. CDR3 protein: CASSLDPVLSGNTIYF. DNA for the CDR3: TGTGCCAGCAGCTTGGACCCAGTCCTCTCTGGAAACACCATATATTTT.

The chain links TRBV3-1 to TRBJ2-7, with 8 bases lining up with TRBD1. Trimming cost V 5 bases and J 13 bases; bases outside gene matches: 10. The CDR3 spans 12 residues. Germline V gene sequence: CDR1 LGHDT, CDR2 YNNKEL (reference sequence). CDR3 loop: CASSSPGQGAYF. The CDR3 DNA reads as TGTGCCAGCAGCAGCCCCGGACAGGGAGCATACTTC.

There are a few counts of this clonotype. V gene TRBV19 combines with J gene TRBJ1-5, with TRBD1 matching over 9 bases. Germline loops: CDR1 LNHDA, CDR2 SQIVND (reference sequence). V dropped 6 bases and J dropped 7; count of bases not matched to a gene: 7. The CDR3 spans 14 residues. CDR3 bases: TGTGCCAGTAGGAAACAGGGGGCAGGGCAGCCCCAGCATTTT. This translates into CASRKQGAGQPQHF.

With regard to this clonotype: A much larger clone differs by one base, so this may be a read error. The chain is built from TRBV12-3 or TRBV12-4 and TRBJ2-5; the D is unclear. CDR3 size: 13 residues. CDR3 DNA sequence: TGTGCCATCAGTGGCGGAAGCGAAGGGACCCAGTACTTC. Translated: CAISGGSEGTQYF.

This clonotype was detected ten times or more. The rearrangement uses TRBV3-1 and TRBJ2-3, with 10 bases matching TRBD2. With 5 bases clipped from V and 3 bases from J, the junction kept 5 bases outside the gene matches. The CDR3 has 15 residues. Germline V gene sequence: CDR1 LGHDT, CDR2 YNNKEL (reference sequence). The CDR3 here is CASSSTSGTTDTQYF. CDR3 bases: TGTGCCAGCAGCTCCACTAGCGGGACAACAGATACGCAGTATTTT.

This clonotype was detected only a few times. This sequence joins TRBV15 and TRBJ1-5, with 7 bases that match TRBD1. The CDR3 is made up of 16 amino acids. Germline-derived CDR1 and CDR2 are LNHNV and YYDKDF (reference sequence). V was pared by 1 base and J by 0 bases, with 3 bases of the junction left unmatched. CDR3 amino acids: CATSRGGTVSNQPQHF. For the CDR3, the DNA is TGTGCCACCAGCAGAGGTGGGACAGTTAGCAATCAGCCCCAGCATTTT.

Comment on this clonotype: Just one base apart from a much larger clone, this may be a read error. The chain is built from TRBV12-3 or TRBV12-4 and TRBJ2-1; TRBD2 is a possible D gene (6 bases). The end of the DNA is better explained by TRBJ2-7, so the J call may be wrong. CDR3 length equals 14 residues. CDR3 DNA sequence: TGTGCCAGCAGCCCGAACGCGGGATACAATGAGCAGTACTTC. It is translated as CASSPNAGYNEQYF.

This clonotype was seen a handful of times. The chain carries TRBV28 and TRBJ2-7, with TRBD2 matching 9 bases. This CDR3 is built from 15 residues. Unmatched junction bases numbered 7, after V lost 5 bases and J lost 2 bases. Germline CDR1 and CDR2: MDHEN and SYDVKM. CDR3 nucleotides: TGTGCCAGCAGTGAGGACCTAGCGGGGACCTACGAGCAGTACTTC. Its translation is CASSEDLAGTYEQYF.

This clonotype was observed at least ten times. CDR3 loop: CSVQGAYNEQFF. CDR3 coding DNA: TGCAGCGTTCAAGGGGCCTACAATGAGCAGTTCTTC. The gene calls are TRBV29-1 and TRBJ2-1; D is possibly TRBD1 (5 bases). Germline values: CDR1 SQVTM, CDR2 ANQGSEA. The CDR3 is 12 amino acids. Trimming shortened V by 5 bases and J by 2 bases, and 7 bases separated the two germline ends.

The V call is TRBV29-1, the J call TRBJ1-1; D remains ambiguous. This CDR3 is 13 amino acids long. Germline V gives CDR1 SQVTM, CDR2 ANQGSEA. V was trimmed by 4 bases and J by 11 bases, leaving 20 bases between them. The CDR3 region is CSVGAGSPPSAFF. CDR3 nucleotides: TGCAGCGTTGGGGCAGGATCACCGCCCTCGGCTTTCTTT.

V usage is TRBV2 and J usage is TRBJ1-3; D gene uncertain. Trimming stripped 2 bases from V and 2 bases from J, with 4 bases between. Germline CDR1 is SNHLY and CDR2 is FYNNEI. The CDR3 contains 13 residues. The chain's CDR3 is CASSERAGNTIYF. The CDR3, as DNA: TGTGCCAGCAGTGAAAGGGCTGGAAACACCATATATTTT.

This clonotype was counted many times. The V gene is TRBV6-1, the J gene TRBJ2-7; D is perhaps TRBD1 (5 bases). The germline V and J ends were trimmed by 8 bases and 2 bases, with 13 bases remaining between them. The CDR3 has 13 residues. Germline CDR1 reads MNHNS; CDR2 reads SASEGT. The CDR3 nucleotides are TGTGCCAGCGGACAAACTCAAACCTACGAGCAGTACTTC. This translates into CASGQTQTYEQYF.

This rearrangement joins TRBV29-1 to TRBJ1-2, with 9 bases lining up with TRBD1. The germline gives CDR1 SQVTM, CDR2 ANQGSEA. The CDR3 spans 14 residues. As DNA, the CDR3 is TGCAGTTGTAGAACCGGGACAGGGAACTATGGCTACACCTTC. This gives the protein CSCRTGTGNYGYTF.

The chain carries TRBV5-4 and TRBJ2-7, with no clear D. CDR1 and CDR2 (germline): SGHNT, YYREEE (reference sequence). V lost 2 bases and J lost 1, with 13 bases in between. This CDR3 is 15 amino acids long. CDR3: CASSFSRLASYEQYF. The CDR3 bases are TGTGCCAGCAGCTTTTCGCGACTGGCATCCTACGAGCAGTACTTC.

This clonotype was counted many times. This chain connects TRBV29-1 to TRBJ2-1; D might be TRBD2 (6 bases). The CDR3 length is 16 residues. The V gene's germline CDR1 is SQVTM and CDR2 ANQGSEA. V lost 3 bases to trimming and J lost 1 base, with 16 bases between them. The CDR3 DNA reads TGCAGCGTTGAGATTGGAGGGCCTCATTCCTACAATGAGCAGTTCTTC. Its translation is CSVEIGGPHSYNEQFF.